A single sample gave rise to the 32 T cell receptor beta chains below, sequenced in a study of blood T cells in healthy people across ages. Primers used in a second PCR of roughly 6 to 11 cycles were a sample-barcoded 5' primer and a J-beta primer mix. TCRdb recomputed calls from the 5' RACE reads with MiXCR, one row per CDR3 protein. The top ten hold around 23% of the sample, which has 550,000 to 600,000 distinct CDR3 sequences, around 48% seen once. Sequenced sample: blood. These receptors all come from an elderly man in good health.

This clonotype was picked up a small number of times. J is TRBJ2-2 and V is TRBV6-5; 8 nucleotides align to TRBD2. This CDR3 spans 17 amino acids. The trim removed 2 bases at V and 4 bases at J, leaving 9 bases unmatched. Per germline, CDR1 MNHEY and CDR2 SVGAGI. The CDR3 region has the DNA TGTGCCAGCAGTTACGGGGTAGCGGGGCGAATCACCGGGGAGCTGTTTTTT. Translating gives CASSYGVAGRITGELFF.

The chain joins TRBV20-1 to TRBJ2-1; 16 nucleotides match TRBD2. The V and J ends lost 1 base and 15 bases, in that order; junction bases with no gene match: 6. Per the germline V gene, CDR1 is DFQATT and CDR2 is SNEGSKA (reference sequence). This CDR3 is built from 14 residues. This chain's CDR3 is CSARVGTSGGAPFF. The CDR3 DNA sequence: TGCAGTGCTAGAGTTGGGACTAGCGGGGGGGCCCCGTTCTTC.

The V and J genes are TRBV4-1 and TRBJ2-7, with 10 bases lining up with TRBD2. With V trimmed by 1 base and J by 2 bases, 8 bases remained unmatched. Germline V lookup: CDR1 MGHRA, CDR2 YSYEKL. The CDR3 loop spans 17 amino acids. Here the CDR3 reads CASSQVDLGLATYEQYF. Written as DNA, the CDR3 is TGCGCCAGCAGCCAAGTCGATCTGGGACTAGCGACCTACGAGCAGTACTTC.

The chain carries TRBV7-9 and TRBJ1-2, with D uncertain. The CDR3 has 13 amino acids. The V gene's germline CDR1 is SEHNR and CDR2 FQNEAQ (reference sequence). Trimming stripped 1 base from V and 8 bases from J, with 11 bases between. The CDR3 DNA reads as TGTGCCAGCAGCTTAGTGAGCGCGGAGGGCTACACCTTC. Protein: CASSLVSAEGYTF.

This clonotype occurred a few times. V gene TRBV6-5 combines with J gene TRBJ2-2; maybe TRBD1 (6 bases). This CDR3 has 15 residues. The V end lost 7 bases, the J end lost 7 bases, and 19 bases lay between the germline ends. Germline V gene sequence: CDR1 MNHEY, CDR2 SVGAGI. The CDR3 loop reads CASTPGQTNGGELFF. Here the CDR3 DNA reads TGTGCCAGCACCCCCGGACAGACTAATGGCGGGGAGCTGTTTTTT.

V is TRBV25-1 and J is TRBJ1-2; TRBD1 might be the D (6 bases). V was trimmed by 8 bases and J by 12 bases, leaving 25 bases between them. Germline CDR1 is MGHDK and CDR2 is SYGVNS. CDR3 length: 14 amino acids. CDR3 sequence: CASAPGRTYGGNTF. The CDR3 nucleotides read TGTGCCAGCGCACCGGGACGGACATATGGGGGCAACACCTTC.

This clonotype showed up just a few times. This clone may be a read error of a much larger clone one base away. The chain recombines TRBV6-2 or TRBV6-3 with TRBJ2-3, with D hard to call. Trimming pared 7 bases from V and 4 bases from J, leaving 6 bases between. CDR1 is MNHEY and CDR2 is SVGEGT in the germline V gene. The CDR3 loop spans 11 amino acids. The chain's CDR3 is CASTRADTQYF. DNA of the CDR3: TGTGCCAGCACTCGGGCAGATACGCAGTATTTT.

This clonotype came up a few times. This chain uses TRBV5-1 with TRBJ1-1; possible D gene TRBD1, 5 bases. Trimming cost V 5 bases and J 1 base, with 12 bases left between them. This CDR3 region has 14 residues. Germline loops: CDR1 SGHRS, CDR2 YFSETQ. CDR3 amino acids: CASSRGMQNTEAFF. Here the CDR3 DNA reads TGCGCCAGCAGTCGGGGGATGCAGAACACTGAAGCTTTCTTT.

The V and J genes are TRBV27 and TRBJ1-4, with D unclear. The CDR3 loop spans 15 amino acids. The V end was cut by 5 bases, the J end by 1 base, with 11 bases between. Germline lookup yields CDR1 MNHEY and CDR2 SMNVEV (reference sequence). CDR3 amino acids: CASSPRRLTNEKLFF. The CDR3 region has the DNA TGTGCCAGCAGTCCACGACGGCTAACTAATGAAAAACTGTTTTTT.

The sample holds a few counts of this clonotype. This rearrangement joins TRBV6-2 or TRBV6-3 to TRBJ1-2; D uncertain. The CDR3 is made up of 13 amino acids. Germline-derived CDR1 and CDR2 are MNHEY and SVGEGT. V lost 0 bases and J lost 8, with 10 bases in between. CDR3 amino acids: CASSYSGADGYTF. The CDR3 coding sequence is TGTGCCAGCAGTTACTCGGGAGCAGACGGCTACACCTTC.

This clonotype was counted a few times. The V and J genes are TRBV27 and TRBJ2-3; tentatively, D is TRBD2 (5 bases). The V and J ends lost 7 bases and 14 bases respectively, with 22 bases between them. Per the germline V gene, CDR1 is MNHEY and CDR2 is SMNVEV (reference sequence). The CDR3 is 13 amino acids. For the CDR3, the DNA is TGTGCCAGCAACGACATCGCGGACTCGGTCCCGTATTTT. Residues: CASNDIADSVPYF.

The V and J genes are TRBV7-9 and TRBJ1-1, with TRBD1 as a possible D gene (5 bases). In germline, CDR1 is SEHNR, CDR2 FQNEAQ (reference sequence). V gave up 1 base and J gave up 3 bases, with 12 bases separating them. The CDR3 has 15 amino acids. The CDR3 DNA is TGTGCCAGCAGCTTAGTTGGTGTAGGGGACACTGAAGCTTTCTTT. It encodes CASSLVGVGDTEAFF.

V is TRBV29-1 and J is TRBJ2-7; tentatively, D is TRBD1 (5 bases). Germline V gene data show CDR1 as SQVTM and CDR2 as ANQGSEA. The V gene lost 5 bases and the J gene lost 10 bases, with 24 bases spanning the gap. The CDR3 has 14 amino acids. For the CDR3, the DNA is TGCAGCGTTAAAAGGCCCCAGGGTGTTGAGATCCAGTACTTC. It translates to CSVKRPQGVEIQYF.

The genes are TRBV6-5 and TRBJ2-5, with TRBD2 matching over 12 bases. The CDR3 sequence is 14 residues long. V shed 7 bases, J shed 11 bases, and the junction held 11 bases outside the gene matches. The V gene's germline CDR1 is MNHEY and CDR2 SVGAGI. CDR3 coding DNA: TGTGCCAGCACGACTAGCGGGAGAAGTAATGAGCAGTACTTC. Translation gives CASTTSGRSNEQYF.

The V call is TRBV7-2, the J call TRBJ2-5, with 10 bases that match TRBD2. The CDR3 loop spans 16 amino acids. Germline CDR1 SGHTA, CDR2 FQGNSA. J was trimmed by 4 bases and V by 4 bases; bases with no gene match: 9. CDR3 amino acids: CASSSYSGGLGETQYF. Here the CDR3 DNA reads TGTGCCAGCAGCTCGTATAGCGGGGGGCTGGGAGAGACCCAGTACTTC. Using reference TRBV7-2 and TRBJ2-5 for the parts outside the CDR3, the full variable domain is GAGVSQSPSNKVTEKGKDVELRCDPISGHTALYWYRQSLGQGLEFLIYFQGNSAPDKSGLPSDRFSAERTGGSVSTLTIQRTQQEDSAVYLCASSSYSGGLGETQYFGPGTRLLVL.

This chain links TRBV11-2 with TRBJ2-4; 8 bases line up with TRBD1. With the DNA end fitting TRBJ2-7 better, the J assignment may be wrong. Germline V gives CDR1 SGHAT, CDR2 FQNNGV. This CDR3 is 15 amino acids long. CDR3: CASSSQGQVKGEQYF. CDR3 sequence (DNA): TGTGCCAGCAGCTCACAGGGACAGGTCAAGGGCGAGCAGTACTTC.

This clonotype was recorded only once. The CDR3 DNA reads TGTGCCAGCAGCGCGGTGAACACTGAAGCTTTCTTT. It codes for CASSAVNTEAFF. J is TRBJ1-1 and V is TRBV13; no reliable D call. This CDR3 has 12 amino acids. CDR1 and CDR2 from the germline V gene are PRHDT and FYEKMQ (reference sequence). V lost 5 bases to trimming and J lost 0 bases, with 4 bases between them.

This clonotype was seen a single time. This chain uses TRBV29-1 with TRBJ2-3; a weak D match, TRBD2 (5 bases). The CDR3 runs to 15 residues. V lost 5 bases to trimming and J lost 2 bases, with 17 bases between them. From germline, CDR1 is SQVTM and CDR2 ANQGSEA. The CDR3 nucleotides read TGCAGCGTTCTTGGGAGCCTAAATCCCACAGATACGCAGTATTTT. Translated, it gives CSVLGSLNPTDTQYF.

The chain carries TRBV7-2 and TRBJ1-5; TRBD1 is a possible D gene (5 bases). The V end was cut by 1 base, the J end by 7 bases, with 14 bases between. The CDR3 totals 15 residues. Germline CDR1 is SGHTA and CDR2 is FQGNSA. The CDR3 here is CASSLDRRATQPQHF. The CDR3, as DNA: TGTGCCAGCAGCTTAGACAGGAGGGCTACACAGCCCCAGCATTTT. Combining the CDR3 with reference TRBV7-2 and TRBJ1-5 gives the whole variable domain GAGVSQSPSNKVTEKGKDVELRCDPISGHTALYWYRQSLGQGLEFLIYFQGNSAPDKSGLPSDRFSAERTGGSVSTLTIQRTQQEDSAVYLCASSLDRRATQPQHFGDGTRLSIL.

The table lists this clonotype with a count of one. V is TRBV11-3 and J is TRBJ2-7, with 10 bases aligning to TRBD1. The CDR3 has 15 amino acids. V was pared by 5 bases and J by 5 bases, with 9 bases of the junction left unmatched. Germline V gene sequence: CDR1 SGHNT, CDR2 YENEEA. This chain's CDR3 is CASSLTGTGDHEQYF. The CDR3 DNA reads TGTGCCAGCAGCCTCACCGGGACAGGGGACCACGAGCAGTACTTC.

The chain uses TRBV10-3 and TRBJ2-1, with 7 nucleotides matching TRBD1. With V trimmed by 5 bases and J by 9 bases, 10 bases remained unmatched. This CDR3 comprises 14 residues. Germline CDR1 ENHRY, CDR2 SYGVKD. The CDR3, as DNA: TGTGCCATCAGTTCCGACAGGGATACTGGTGAGCAGTTCTTC. Translation gives CAISSDRDTGEQFF.

This clonotype was counted between two and nine times. V is TRBV3-1 and J is TRBJ2-7; D is ambiguous. Germline loops: CDR1 LGHDT, CDR2 YNNKEL (reference sequence). The CDR3 extends over 13 amino acids. Trimming took off 8 bases at V and 6 bases at J, with 17 bases between the two ends. The CDR3 nucleotides read TGTGCCAGCGGCCCTAGTGGATCGCTCGAGCAGTACTTC. Its translation: CASGPSGSLEQYF.

The gene calls are TRBV20-1 and TRBJ2-5; D is possibly TRBD1 (6 bases). The V end was cut by 6 bases, the J end by 1 base, with 15 bases between. The CDR3 loop spans 14 amino acids. Germline CDR1 reads DFQATT; CDR2 reads SNEGSKA (reference sequence). The CDR3 sequence: CSANSGTTQETQYF. The CDR3 bases are TGCAGTGCCAATTCCGGGACAACCCAAGAGACCCAGTACTTC.

This clonotype has a handful of counts. V usage is TRBV6-5 and J usage is TRBJ2-7; 8 positions match TRBD2. V dropped 6 bases and J dropped 9; count of bases not matched to a gene: 19. The CDR3 covers 16 residues. Germline-derived CDR1 and CDR2 are MNHEY and SVGAGI. CDR3 region: CASRPEPRAGERGQYF. The CDR3 DNA reads as TGTGCCAGCAGACCCGAACCGAGAGCGGGGGAAAGGGGGCAGTACTTC.

The chain carries TRBV20-1 and TRBJ2-1; perhaps TRBD2 as D (6 bases). CDR3 length equals 15 residues. V was cut by 6 bases and J by 5 bases, with 20 bases left in between. The germline CDR1 and CDR2 sequences are DFQATT and SNEGSKA (reference sequence). The CDR3 region is CSAAAGTEGDNEQFF. CDR3 bases: TGCAGTGCGGCGGCTGGGACTGAGGGTGACAATGAGCAGTTCTTC.

The gene calls are TRBV24-1 and TRBJ1-2; the D gene is possibly TRBD1 (6 bases). With 6 bases removed from V and 8 bases from J, the gap between germline ends came to 12 bases. This CDR3 has 12 amino acids. Germline assignment: CDR1 KGHDR and CDR2 SFDVKD. The CDR3 loop is CATSRGRGGYTF. The CDR3 nucleotides are TGTGCCACCAGTCGAGGCAGGGGAGGCTACACCTTC.

The chain combines TRBV4-3 with TRBJ2-7, with 7 bases that match TRBD1. J lost 2 bases, V lost 2 bases, and 6 bases had no gene match. Germline lookup yields CDR1 LGHNA and CDR2 YSLEER. CDR3 length equals 15 residues. The CDR3 here is CASSQRQGGPYEQYF. DNA of the CDR3: TGCGCCAGCAGCCAACGACAGGGTGGACCCTACGAGCAGTACTTC.

The chain has TRBV27 and TRBJ2-3; D is possibly TRBD1 (6 bases). CDR1 MNHEY and CDR2 SMNVEV come from the germline V gene (reference sequence). The CDR3 sequence is 15 residues long. Trimming removed 8 bases at V and 2 bases at J, with 17 bases between. This CDR3 is CASAFQGSPTDTQYF. Written as DNA, the CDR3 is TGTGCCAGCGCCTTTCAGGGGAGCCCCACAGATACGCAGTATTTT.

The table lists this clonotype with a few counts. This chain uses TRBV7-9 with TRBJ1-6; D not certain. This CDR3 contains 12 residues. Germline loops: CDR1 SEHNR, CDR2 FQNEAQ (reference sequence). V lost 2 bases and J lost 8, with 4 bases in between. CDR3 DNA: TGTGCCAGCAGCTTACGGGATTCACCCCTCCACTTT. Translation gives CASSLRDSPLHF.

The chain is built from TRBV5-6 and TRBJ2-7; D is unresolved. V lost 5 bases to trimming and J lost 1 base, with 10 bases between them. Germline V gene lookup returns CDR1 SGHDT and CDR2 YYEEEE. The CDR3 runs to 13 residues. DNA of the CDR3: TGTGCCAGCAGTGGTGGCAGATCCTACGAGCAGTACTTC. Amino acid sequence: CASSGGRSYEQYF.

The rearrangement uses TRBV11-2 and TRBJ2-5, with TRBD2 identical over 10 bases. J lost 5 bases, V lost 9 bases, and 9 bases had no gene match. The CDR3 extends over 14 amino acids. The germline V gene encodes CDR1 SGHAT and CDR2 FQNNGV. The CDR3 DNA sequence: TGTGCCAGTCGGAAAGCGGGGGGGCCCGAGACCCAGTACTTC. This codes for CASRKAGGPETQYF.

The chain recombines TRBV2 with TRBJ2-3; D tentatively reads TRBD1 or TRBD2 (6 bases each). This CDR3 is built from 14 residues. Germline CDR1 is SNHLY and CDR2 is FYNNEI. The V gene lost 7 bases and the J gene lost 3 bases, with 14 bases spanning the gap. CDR3 nucleotides: TGTGCCAGCATAGGGGGGCTGGGGACAGATACGCAGTATTTT. This translates into CASIGGLGTDTQYF.